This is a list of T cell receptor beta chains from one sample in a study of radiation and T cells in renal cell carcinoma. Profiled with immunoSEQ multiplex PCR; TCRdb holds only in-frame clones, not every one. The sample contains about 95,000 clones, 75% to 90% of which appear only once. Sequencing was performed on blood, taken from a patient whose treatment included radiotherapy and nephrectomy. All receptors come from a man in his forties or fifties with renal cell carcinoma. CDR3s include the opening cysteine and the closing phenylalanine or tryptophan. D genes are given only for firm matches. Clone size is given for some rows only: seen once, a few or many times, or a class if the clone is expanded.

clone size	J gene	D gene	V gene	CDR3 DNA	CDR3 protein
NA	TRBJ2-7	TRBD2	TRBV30	TGTGCCTGGATGTATGGGGCTAGCGGCTACGAGCAGTACTTC	CAWMYGASGYEQYF
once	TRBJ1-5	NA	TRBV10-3	TGTGCCATCAGTGACCCAACGGAGGGATATAGCAATCAGCCCCAGCATTTT	CAISDPTEGYSNQPQHF
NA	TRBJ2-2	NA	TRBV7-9	TGTGCCAGCAGCCTACAGTTACCGAACACCGGGGAGCTGTTTTTT	CASSLQLPNTGELFF
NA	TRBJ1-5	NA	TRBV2	TGTGCCAGCACCTTACTAGGAAATAGCAATCAGCCCCAGCATTTT	CASTLLGNSNQPQHF
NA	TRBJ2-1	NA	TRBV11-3	TGTGCCAGCAGCGGGCCCCCGACTAGCAATGAGCAGTTCTTC	CASSGPPTSNEQFF
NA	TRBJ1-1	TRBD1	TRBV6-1	TGTGCCAGCAGACTAACAGGGGGCGCGAACACTGAAGCTTTCTTT	CASRLTGGANTEAFF
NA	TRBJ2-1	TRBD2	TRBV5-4	TGTGCCAGCAGCTTGGTTTTTAGCGGGGACAATGAGCAGTTCTTC	CASSLVFSGDNEQFF
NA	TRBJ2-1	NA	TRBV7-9	TGTGCCAGCAGCCCTAGCGAGCCAGGGAGCTCCTACAATGAGCAGTTCTTC	CASSPSEPGSSYNEQFF
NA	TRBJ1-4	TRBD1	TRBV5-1	TGCGCCAGCAGCTTGGCCGGGACAGCTAATGAAAAACTGTTTTTT	CASSLAGTANEKLFF
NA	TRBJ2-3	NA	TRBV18	TGTGCCAGCTCACCTCCTCCCGGGTGGCCTACGCAGTATTTT	CASSPPPGWPTQYF
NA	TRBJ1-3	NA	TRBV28	TGTGCCAGCAGTTTGGCAGGCCAGCCACCCGGCGCCACCATATATTTT	CASSLAGQPPGATIYF